These 2 T cell receptor beta chains were sequenced from one sample in a study of blood T cell repertoires in COVID-19. Using immunoSEQ multiplex PCR, the repertoire was profiled, and TCRdb retains in-frame clones only, with some absent. This sample carries 440,000 or so clones, over 75% of them seen once, and the ten largest clones take roughly 1.4%. Sequenced sample: peripheral blood. Source of these receptors: a middle-aged woman with COVID-19, enrolled during active disease.

This clone has a single count. The chain joins TRBV11-1 to TRBJ1-2; no reliable D call. Trimming stripped 6 bases from V and 1 base from J, with 15 bases between. Germline V CDR1 and CDR2: SGHAT, FQDESV (reference sequence). The CDR3 is 15 residues long. The CDR3 DNA follows: TGTGCCAGCAGTTCCAATGGACTGATTAACTATGGCTACACCTTC. It encodes CASSSNGLINYGYTF.

The J gene is TRBJ2-3, the V gene TRBV19; 11 positions match TRBD2. CDR3 length: 15 amino acids. After removal of 6 bases from V and 2 bases from J, the junction contained 4 bases not matched to a gene. Per the germline V gene, CDR1 is LNHDA and CDR2 is SQIVND (reference sequence). The CDR3, as DNA: TGTGCCAGTAGGAATAGCGGGAGGGACACAGATACGCAGTATTTT. Amino acid sequence: CASRNSGRDTDTQYF.